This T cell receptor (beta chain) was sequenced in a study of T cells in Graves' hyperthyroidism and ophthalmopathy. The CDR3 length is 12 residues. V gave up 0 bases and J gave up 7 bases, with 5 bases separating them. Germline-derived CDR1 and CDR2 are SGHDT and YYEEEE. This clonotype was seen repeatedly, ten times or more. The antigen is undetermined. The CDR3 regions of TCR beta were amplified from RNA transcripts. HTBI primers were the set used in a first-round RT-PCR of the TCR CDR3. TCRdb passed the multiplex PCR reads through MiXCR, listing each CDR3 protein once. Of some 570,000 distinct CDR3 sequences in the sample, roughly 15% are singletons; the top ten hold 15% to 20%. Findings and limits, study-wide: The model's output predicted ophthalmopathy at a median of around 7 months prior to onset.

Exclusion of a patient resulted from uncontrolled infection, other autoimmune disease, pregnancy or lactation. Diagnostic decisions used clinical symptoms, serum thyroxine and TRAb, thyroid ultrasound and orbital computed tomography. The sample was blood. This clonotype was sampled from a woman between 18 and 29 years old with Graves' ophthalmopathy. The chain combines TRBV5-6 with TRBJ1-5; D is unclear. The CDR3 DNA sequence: TGTGCCAGCAGCTTGGTGGGCCAGCCCCAGCATTTT. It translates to CASSLVGQPQHF.